A single sample is the source of the 22 T cell receptor beta chains below, sequenced in a study of cytomegalovirus exposure and HLA in healthy donors. The PCR had 60 Vbeta and 13 Jbeta primers. Generated by immunoSEQ multiplex PCR, the TCRdb table keeps only in-frame clones and is missing some. This table has roughly 190,000 clones, around 86% appearing once. The sequenced sample was PBMCs. Receptors originate from a middle-aged man in good health and CMV-seropositive.

The chain is built from TRBV7-2 and TRBJ1-4; 7 bases align to TRBD1. The CDR3 is made up of 15 amino acids. The germline CDR1 and CDR2 sequences are SGHTA and FQGNSA. V shed 5 bases and J 5 bases; nucleotides not matched to a gene: 8. The CDR3 protein is CASSTRTGPNEKLFF. Written as DNA, the CDR3 is TGTGCCAGCAGCACCCGGACAGGCCCAAATGAAAAACTGTTTTTT.

With regard to this clone: Additional DNA sequences in this sample encode the identical CDR3. This chain connects TRBV7-3 to TRBJ2-3; 7 bases map to TRBD2. Trimming took 1 base from V and 2 from J; bases not matched to a gene: 3. Germline-derived CDR1 and CDR2 are SGHTA and FQGTGA. The CDR3 spans 15 residues. The CDR3 DNA follows: TGTGCCAGCAGCTTAAGCGGGGGAATCACAGATACGCAGTATTTT. Its protein is CASSLSGGITDTQYF.

This clone was observed a handful of times. The DNA of the CDR3 is TGTGCCAGCAGCCCCCAGGGCCTTAGCACAGATACGCAGTATTTT. This sequence encodes CASSPQGLSTDTQYF. V and J are TRBV7-3 and TRBJ2-3; maybe TRBD1 (5 bases). The CDR3 is 15 amino acids. V was clipped by 5 bases and J by 0 bases, with 12 bases between them. Germline lookup yields CDR1 SGHTA and CDR2 FQGTGA. The full variable domain, rest sourced from reference TRBV7-3 and TRBJ2-3, is GAGVSQTPSNKVTEKGKYVELRCDPISGHTALYWYRQSLGQGPEFLIYFQGTGAADDSGLPNDRFFAVRPEGSVSTLKIQRTERGDSAVYLCASSPQGLSTDTQYFGPGTRLTVL.

The V call is TRBV7-9, the J call TRBJ2-7; D uncertain. This CDR3 is built from 15 residues. The V end was cut by 5 bases, the J end by 2 bases, with 16 bases between. Germline values: CDR1 SEHNR, CDR2 FQNEAQ (reference sequence). CDR3 loop: CASSPSSSATYEQYF. The CDR3 DNA reads as TGTGCCAGCAGCCCAAGCTCCAGCGCTACCTACGAGCAGTACTTC.

The rearrangement links TRBV6-5 to TRBJ1-6; 7 bases align to TRBD1. CDR3 length: 14 amino acids. Per the germline V gene, CDR1 is MNHEY and CDR2 is SVGAGI. The junction had 4 bases not matched to a gene; V was cut back by 2 bases and J by 9 bases. The CDR3 DNA follows: TGTGCCAGCAGTTACGGGCAGGGGGGTTCACCCCTCCACTTT. It encodes CASSYGQGGSPLHF.

The CDR3 DNA is TGTGCCAGCAGTTTAGCCTCACGGACCGGGGAGCTGTTTTTT. Its translation: CASSLASRTGELFF. The V gene is TRBV28, the J gene TRBJ2-2, with D unclear. CDR3 size: 14 residues. The germline V gene has CDR1 MDHEN and CDR2 SYDVKM. Trimming pared 2 bases from V and 5 bases from J, leaving 9 bases between.

This clone occurred a few times. V and J are TRBV29-1 and TRBJ2-7; TRBD1 agrees at 9 bases. The germline V gene encodes CDR1 SQVTM and CDR2 ANQGSEA. J was trimmed by 1 base and V by 2 bases; bases with no gene match: 3. This CDR3 is 14 amino acids long. The DNA of the CDR3 is TGCAGCGTTGAATGGGGGACAGGGTCCTACGAGCAGTACTTC. It yields the protein CSVEWGTGSYEQYF.

V usage is TRBV10-2 and J usage is TRBJ2-7, with D maybe TRBD1 (6 bases). The ends were cut back, 6 bases at V and 3 bases at J, with 9 bases in the middle. From germline, CDR1 is WSHSY and CDR2 SAAADI. This CDR3 has 12 residues. The CDR3 here is CASRTGFYEQYF. CDR3 DNA sequence: TGCGCCAGCAGGACAGGATTCTACGAGCAGTACTTC.

V and J are TRBV7-3 and TRBJ2-1, with 16 bases identical to TRBD2. With 4 bases clipped from V and 10 bases from J, the junction kept 10 bases outside the gene matches. This CDR3 comprises 17 residues. CDR1 is SGHTA, CDR2 FQGTGA, per germline. CDR3 nucleotides: TGTGCCAGCAGCTCCACCGGGACTAGCGGGGGGGCAAACGAGCAGTTCTTC. This translates into CASSSTGTSGGANEQFF.

J is TRBJ2-3 and V is TRBV2; 10 bases line up with TRBD2. The V gene's germline CDR1 is SNHLY and CDR2 FYNNEI. This CDR3 region has 13 residues. V dropped 8 bases and J dropped 2; count of bases not matched to a gene: 1. This CDR3 reads CASGTSDTDTQYF. CDR3 DNA sequence: TGTGCCAGCGGGACTAGCGACACAGATACGCAGTATTTT.

The V call is TRBV7-8, the J call TRBJ1-1; no reliable D call. The V gene's germline CDR1 is SGHVS and CDR2 FQNEAQ. The length of the CDR3 is 17 residues. The germline V and J ends were trimmed by 2 bases and 1 base, with 17 bases remaining between them. The CDR3 sequence is CASSLNVRPGKNTEAFF. Here the CDR3 DNA reads TGTGCCAGCAGCTTAAATGTGAGACCAGGCAAGAACACTGAAGCTTTCTTT.

The chain links TRBV10-3 to TRBJ2-3, with TRBD2 matching over 12 bases. Germline CDR1 reads ENHRY; CDR2 reads SYGVKD. V gave up 4 bases and J gave up 0 bases; unmatched junction bases: 5. The CDR3 has 17 residues. In DNA, the CDR3 is TGTGCCATCAGTGGTACTAGCGGGGGGACTAGCACAGATACGCAGTATTTT. The encoded protein is CAISGTSGGTSTDTQYF.

This clone was detected many times. The gene calls are TRBV5-1 and TRBJ1-2; D is unclear. The V end was cut by 5 bases, the J end by 6 bases, with 11 bases between. Germline V lookup: CDR1 SGHRS, CDR2 YFSETQ. The length of the CDR3 is 12 residues. Here the CDR3 reads CASSKTADGYTF. CDR3 coding DNA: TGCGCCAGCAGTAAGACCGCGGATGGCTACACCTTC.

There are a few counts of this clone. J is TRBJ1-4 and V is TRBV7-2; 10 nucleotides agree with TRBD1. After removal of 10 bases from V and 3 bases from J, the junction contained 8 bases not matched to a gene. This CDR3 is built from 15 residues. The germline V gene has CDR1 SGHTA and CDR2 FQGNSA. CDR3 sequence reads: CATRQGAQSNEKLFF. CDR3 coding DNA: TGTGCCACCCGACAGGGGGCGCAATCTAATGAAAAACTGTTTTTT.

This clone was seen a single time. The gene calls are TRBV19 and TRBJ2-7; 9 bases are shared with TRBD1. The CDR3 is made up of 16 amino acids. CDR1 and CDR2 from the germline V gene are LNHDA and SQIVND (reference sequence). The V segment lost 5 bases and the J segment 0 bases; nucleotides outside the gene matches: 8. As DNA, the CDR3 is TGTGCCAGTAGTTTCAACAGGGGGCCCAGCTCCTACGAGCAGTACTTC. It translates to CASSFNRGPSSYEQYF.

The chain joins TRBV7-6 to TRBJ2-2; D is undetermined. The ends were cut back, 3 bases at V and 8 bases at J, with 7 bases in the middle. The CDR3 has 12 residues. The germline V gene has CDR1 SGHVS and CDR2 FNYEAQ. The CDR3 reads CASSFRLGELFF. CDR3 nucleotide sequence: TGTGCCAGCAGCTTTAGATTGGGGGAGCTGTTTTTT.

This CDR3 reads CASSWKGADEKLFF. The CDR3 bases are TGTGCCAGCAGTTGGAAGGGGGCGGATGAAAAACTGTTTTTT. The gene calls are TRBV28 and TRBJ1-4; 7 positions match TRBD1. The CDR3 contains 14 residues. Germline V lookup: CDR1 MDHEN, CDR2 SYDVKM. The trim removed 4 bases at V and 6 bases at J, leaving 5 bases unmatched.

The gene calls are TRBV7-2 and TRBJ1-1; D not resolved. Germline V gives CDR1 SGHTA, CDR2 FQGNSA. CDR3 length equals 13 residues. Trimming cost V 4 bases and J 0 bases, with 6 bases left between them. The CDR3 DNA sequence: TGTGCCAGCAGCTCCGGGATGAACACTGAAGCTTTCTTT. This codes for CASSSGMNTEAFF. Combining the CDR3 with reference TRBV7-2 and TRBJ1-1 gives the whole variable domain GAGVSQSPSNKVTEKGKDVELRCDPISGHTALYWYRQSLGQGLEFLIYFQGNSAPDKSGLPSDRFSAERTGGSVSTLTIQRTQQEDSAVYLCASSSGMNTEAFFGQGTRLTVV.

This clone was seen a few times. This chain's CDR3 is CASSLSQGSGTDTQYF. CDR3 nucleotides: TGTGCCAGCAGCCTGTCCCAGGGGTCCGGCACAGATACGCAGTATTTT. This rearrangement joins TRBV4-2 to TRBJ2-3, with a tentative D call TRBD1 (6 bases). Between the trimmed V and J ends, which lost 4 bases and 1 base, there was a span of 15 bases. Per the germline V gene, CDR1 is LGHNA and CDR2 is YNFKEQ. This CDR3 is built from 16 residues.

The chain has TRBV4-1 and TRBJ1-4; no firm D call. The length of the CDR3 is 14 residues. From germline, CDR1 is MGHRA and CDR2 YSYEKL. Trimming pared 1 base from V and 4 bases from J, leaving 7 bases between. The CDR3 sequence: CASSQGQINEKLFF. The CDR3 bases are TGCGCCAGCAGCCAAGGGCAGATTAATGAAAAACTGTTTTTT.

The CDR3 DNA follows: TGTGCCAGCAGCCAAGAAATAAGAAAGGGGATATTAAATTCACCCCTCCACTTT. Its translation is CASSQEIRKGILNSPLHF. J is TRBJ1-6 and V is TRBV4-2, with TRBD1 as a possible D gene (5 bases). V dropped 0 bases and J dropped 7 bases, with 19 bases sitting between them. The CDR3 contains 18 residues. Germline lookup yields CDR1 LGHNA and CDR2 YNFKEQ.

V and J are TRBV7-2 and TRBJ2-7; 10 bases are a match to TRBD2. Germline lookup yields CDR1 SGHTA and CDR2 FQGNSA. J gave up 4 bases and V 0 bases, and 6 bases lay outside the gene matches. CDR3 length: 16 amino acids. For the CDR3, the DNA is TGTGCCAGCAGCTTAGCCCTAGCGGGGGATATATACGAGCAGTACTTC. Protein product: CASSLALAGDIYEQYF.